The 14 T cell receptor beta chains listed next were all sequenced from one sample in a study of T cell responses to AZD1222 COVID-19 vaccine. Profiling relied on immunoSEQ multiplex PCR, and the TCRdb table lists in-frame clones only, not all of them. The repertoire holds tens of thousands of clones, with around 91% as singletons. Sequenced here: peripheral blood, sampled on day 0 of MenACWY control vaccination. The source of these receptors is an adult in good health.

The genes are TRBV6-5 and TRBJ1-2, with 10 positions matching TRBD1. The CDR3 consists of 13 residues. Looked up from germline, CDR1 is MNHEY and CDR2 is SVGAGI. Germline trimming cut 6 bases from V and 7 bases from J; bases unmatched to any gene: 5. In DNA form, the CDR3 reads TGTGCCAGCAGCCAGGGACAGGGGCTTGGCTACACCTTC. Its translation is CASSQGQGLGYTF.

V gene TRBV5-1 combines with J gene TRBJ2-3, with D unresolved. The germline V gene has CDR1 SGHRS and CDR2 YFSETQ. This CDR3 contains 15 residues. V was pared by 4 bases and J by 2 bases, with 14 bases between. CDR3 in DNA: TGCGCCAGCAGCGAAAAGGGTCTCTACACAGATACGCAGTATTTT. Translated: CASSEKGLYTDTQYF.

This sequence joins TRBV28 and TRBJ1-6; maybe TRBD1 (5 bases). This CDR3 region has 13 residues. Deletions cut 6 bases from V and 9 bases from J, with 12 bases between. The V gene's germline CDR1 is MDHEN and CDR2 SYDVKM. CDR3 region: CASRTDRVSPLHF. The CDR3 coding sequence is TGTGCCAGCAGGACAGACCGGGTTTCACCCCTCCACTTT.

The chain links TRBV13 to TRBJ1-6, with TRBD1 identical over 7 bases. V gave up 6 bases and J gave up 7 bases; unmatched junction bases: 6. The CDR3 length is 14 residues. The V gene's germline CDR1 is PRHDT and CDR2 FYEKMQ (reference sequence). CDR3 DNA: TGTGCCAGCAGATTACAGGGGACGAATTCACCCCTCCACTTT. Its protein is CASRLQGTNSPLHF.

This chain links TRBV4-1 with TRBJ1-1, with D perhaps TRBD1 (6 bases). V gave up 1 base and J gave up 5 bases, with 20 bases separating them. The CDR3 spans 17 residues. The V gene's germline CDR1 is MGHRA and CDR2 YSYEKL. The CDR3 nucleotides read TGCGCCAGCAGCCAAGCCGAACCAGGGGAGATCGGGACTGAAGCTTTCTTT. Translated: CASSQAEPGEIGTEAFF.

This chain joins TRBV5-1 and TRBJ2-3; D unclear. Germline V gene sequence: CDR1 SGHRS, CDR2 YFSETQ. CDR3 length equals 13 residues. V lost 0 bases to trimming and J lost 3 bases, with 5 bases between them. The CDR3 is CASSLAATDTQYF. The CDR3 DNA follows: TGCGCCAGCAGCTTGGCCGCGACAGATACGCAGTATTTT.

This chain joins TRBV28 and TRBJ1-1; the D gene is possibly TRBD1 (5 bases). V lost 2 bases, J lost 11 bases, and 18 bases lay in between. Germline assignment: CDR1 MDHEN and CDR2 SYDVKM. The CDR3 spans 14 residues. CDR3 bases: TGTGCCAGCAGTTTAGGTGGGGGGGGTCCCCCGGCTTTCTTT. The encoded protein is CASSLGGGGPPAFF.

DNA of the CDR3: TGTGCCAGCAGCTTAGAGTGGTCCGGGGCCAACGTCCTGACTTTC. Protein product: CASSLEWSGANVLTF. This chain connects TRBV11-2 to TRBJ2-6; D is undetermined. The germline V gene has CDR1 SGHAT and CDR2 FQNNGV. With 0 bases removed from V and 4 bases from J, the gap between germline ends came to 7 bases. CDR3 size: 15 residues.

The J gene is TRBJ1-5, the V gene TRBV21-1; the D call in the table, TRBD1, was not verified against the DNA. TRBV21-1 is listed as a pseudogene. The CDR3 contains 20 residues. CDR3 in amino acids: CASSKVSRGPPSYSNQPQHF. Written as DNA, the CDR3 is TGTGCCAGCAGCAAAGTGAGCAGGGGGCCTCCCTCTTATAGCAATCAGCCCCAGCATTTT.

This clone was recorded only once. The genes are TRBV18 and TRBJ1-2; D is undetermined. Germline CDR1 is KGHSH and CDR2 is LQKENI. The CDR3 has 16 residues. Trimming took off 0 bases at V and 0 bases at J, with 11 bases between the two ends. CDR3 sequence reads: CASSPPNLTTNYGYTF. DNA of the CDR3: TGTGCCAGCTCACCACCGAACTTGACAACTAACTATGGCTACACCTTC. Supplemented by reference TRBV18 and TRBJ1-2, the full variable domain reads NAGVMQNPRHLVRRRGQEARLRCSPMKGHSHVYWYRQLPEEGLKFMVYLQKENIIDESGMPKERFSAEFPKEGPSILRIQQVVRGDSAAYFCASSPPNLTTNYGYTFGSGTRLTVV.

The gene calls are TRBV7-9 and TRBJ2-7; maybe TRBD1 (6 bases). Germline CDR1 reads SEHNR; CDR2 reads FQNEAQ (reference sequence). V gave up 6 bases and J gave up 8 bases, with 17 bases separating them. The CDR3 is 13 amino acids. CDR3 nucleotide sequence: TGTGCCAGCAGGGCAGGGCAGGGGTCGCAGCAGTACTTC. Protein sequence: CASRAGQGSQQYF.

This sequence joins TRBV19 and TRBJ2-2; 8 nucleotides match TRBD1. Germline V gene lookup returns CDR1 LNHDA and CDR2 SQIVND (reference sequence). With V trimmed by 3 bases and J by 2 bases, 8 bases remained unmatched. There are 17 residues in the CDR3. The chain's CDR3 is CASSIPPGQGNTGELFF. CDR3 bases: TGTGCCAGTAGTATCCCCCCCGGACAGGGCAACACCGGGGAGCTGTTTTTT.

J is TRBJ1-2 and V is TRBV4-2; D unclear. V lost 0 bases and J lost 3, with 2 bases in between. The CDR3 is 12 amino acids. Germline CDR1 LGHNA, CDR2 YNFKEQ. The CDR3 here is CASSQDDYGYTF. The DNA of the CDR3 is TGTGCCAGCAGCCAAGATGACTATGGCTACACCTTC.

This chain connects TRBV6-5 to TRBJ2-5; D not resolved. This CDR3 region has 12 residues. Germline CDR1 MNHEY, CDR2 SVGAGI. Trimming took off 6 bases at V and 0 bases at J, with 5 bases between the two ends. DNA for the CDR3: TGTGCCAGCAGGATCGACCAAGAGACCCAGTACTTC. This translates into CASRIDQETQYF.